The count of the clone carrying this TCR beta chain is one. The length of the CDR3 is 14 residues. The germline V gene encodes CDR1 MRHNA and CDR2 SNTAGT. Trimming took 6 bases from V and 1 from J, leaving 9 bases between them. Participants were aged roughly 18 to 90 years, lived in roughly 25 US areas, and enrolled virtually. This sample is drawn from a study of blood T cell repertoires in COVID-19. Study-wide context: Samples came from the United States, Italy and Spain, spanning acute and convalescent COVID-19.

How the authors handled the data: Reference gene primer amplification gave nucleated cell count estimates. Sequencing was performed with immunoSEQ multiplex PCR; in TCRdb, only in-frame clones are kept and a portion is missing. The V and J calls and clone size are taken from that table; D and trimming were inferred from the DNA. The sample has approximately 240,000 clones, roughly nine tenths seen once. The sample consisted of PBMCs or T cells enriched from blood (not recorded which). The sequence was collected from a woman aged 18 to 35 in a cohort exposed to, infected with or recovered from COVID-19 (not recorded which). V usage is TRBV6-4 and J usage is TRBJ2-2; D unclear. The CDR3 DNA reads as TGTGCCAGCAGGGCTGGCGGGAACACCGGGGAGCTGTTTTTT. It yields the protein CASRAGGNTGELFF.